The 3 T cell receptor beta chains in this list originate from one sample, sequenced in a study of TIL therapy for anti-PD-1-resistant metastatic lung cancer. The libraries were made with immunoSEQ v3. Assay used: immunoSEQ multiplex PCR; TCRdb lists only in-frame clones, some missing. The profile covers about 60,000 clones, with roughly 87% appearing a single time and just over 2.5% taken by the ten largest. Time point here: pre-treatment sample, taken before nivolumab and TIL therapy. The input for sequencing was blood, taken at baseline. Source of these receptors: a person between 25 and 79 years old with non-small cell lung cancer.

The chain carries TRBV5-1 and TRBJ1-6; 7 bases map to TRBD1. The CDR3 is 15 amino acids. V lost 5 bases and J lost 7; bases outside the gene matches: 9. The germline V gene encodes CDR1 SGHRS and CDR2 YFSETQ. The CDR3 bases are TGCGCCAGCAGTCGTACGACAGGGACGAATTCACCCCTCCACTTT. It encodes CASSRTTGTNSPLHF.

The chain joins TRBV6-1 to TRBJ2-3, with TRBD2 matching 8 bases. J gave up 3 bases and V 3 bases, and 8 bases lay outside the gene matches. The germline V gene has CDR1 MNHNS and CDR2 SASEGT. The CDR3 runs 16 residues. The CDR3 bases are TGTGCCAGCAGTGACTTCGGAGCGGGGGTAACAGATACGCAGTATTTT. Protein: CASSDFGAGVTDTQYF.

The rearrangement uses TRBV5-1 and TRBJ2-7, with a tentative D call TRBD2 (6 bases). The CDR3 length is 16 residues. V gave up 4 bases and J gave up 6 bases, with 23 bases separating them. The germline V gene encodes CDR1 SGHRS and CDR2 YFSETQ. The CDR3 nucleotides are TGCGCCAGCAGCGAGTCGGCGGGGTCCCTGAGCGGCGAGCAGTACTTC. Its translation: CASSESAGSLSGEQYF.